This TCR beta chain comes out of a study of early stage breast cancer tumors. The CDR3 sequence is 14 residues long. Germline loops: CDR1 SGHAT, CDR2 FQNNGV. Trimming pared 0 bases from V and 8 bases from J, leaving 13 bases between. About this clone: Its antigen remains unidentified.

Study-level results: Enriched TCRB sequences shared across patients were mostly commonly generated sequences.

Blood replicates held 0.5 ug DNA, tumor or normal breast roughly 1.5 ug, two each. The assay was immunoSEQ multiplex PCR, and TCRdb's table has in-frame clones only and misses some. The sample has tens of thousands of clones, 60% to 85% seen once; the top ten hold roughly 3.4%. The material sequenced was blood. The rearrangement uses TRBV11-2 and TRBJ1-2; D remains ambiguous. This clonotype was sampled from a person under 45 with breast cancer. CDR3 region: CASSLDLWDKGYTF. The CDR3 nucleotides read TGTGCCAGCAGCTTAGATCTATGGGATAAGGGCTACACCTTC.